The sequence of this T cell receptor beta chain was determined in a study of regulatory T cells in long-lasting Graves disease. Whole-study findings and limits: Those with persistent Graves' had less TCR diversity than newly diagnosed patients.

The time point: newly diagnosed GD, antithyroid drugs for less than 3 months. PBMC-extracted RNA yielded the TCR library. The TCR beta library used iRepertoire HTBI primers with Arm-PCR amplification of CDR3. TCRdb fed the multiplex PCR reads into MiXCR, producing one record per CDR3 protein. The sample yields around 420,000 distinct CDR3 sequences, 15% seen once. Germline CDR1 is SEHNR and CDR2 is FQNEAQ (reference sequence). The CDR3 is 13 residues long. Trimming took off 6 bases at V and 2 bases at J, with 10 bases between the two ends. In this sample, this clonotype turned up many times. Its specificity is unknown.

The TCR was taken from a female donor with Graves disease. The chain links TRBV7-9 to TRBJ1-1, with D possibly matching TRBD1 (6 bases). This sample comprised peripheral blood mononuclear cells (PBMCs), obtained at new diagnosis, from a patient treated with antithyroid drugs. CDR3 sequence: CASRRTANTEAFF. In DNA, the CDR3 is TGTGCCAGCAGAAGGACAGCAAACACTGAAGCTTTCTTT.